A selection of T cell receptor beta chains follows, all from one sample in a study of blood T cell repertoires in COVID-19. Some clones are missing from TCRdb's copy, which holds only in-frame ones; the method was immunoSEQ multiplex PCR. This sample has about 210,000 clones, with 83% found just once. The source material was peripheral blood. These receptors came from a woman between 35 and 50 years old with active or convalescent COVID-19. CDR3s include the opening cysteine and the closing phenylalanine or tryptophan. Each record gives: V gene, J gene, clone size, D gene, CDR3 protein, CDR3 DNA. D genes are given only for firm matches. Part of the rows lack a size; the others show once, few, many or a class for expanded clones.

v_call: TRBV2; j_call: TRBJ2-2; clone_size: once; d_call: TRBD1; cdr3_aa: CASRQGADTGELFF; cdr3_nt: TGTGCCAGCAGACAGGGGGCGGACACCGGGGAGCTGTTTTTT
v_call: TRBV9; j_call: TRBJ1-1; clone_size: -; d_call: -; cdr3_aa: CASSVASEHTNTEAFF; cdr3_nt: TGTGCCAGCAGCGTAGCTTCGGAGCATACGAACACTGAAGCTTTCTTT
v_call: TRBV7-3; j_call: TRBJ2-3; clone_size: -; d_call: TRBD2; cdr3_aa: CASSRGGGTTDTQYF; cdr3_nt: TGTGCCAGCAGCCGGGGGGGAGGAACCACAGATACGCAGTATTTT
v_call: TRBV24-1; j_call: TRBJ1-4; clone_size: once; d_call: -; cdr3_aa: CATSDRAGAEEKLFF; cdr3_nt: TGTGCCACCAGTGATCGGGCAGGGGCGGAAGAAAAACTGTTTTTT
v_call: TRBV7-2; j_call: TRBJ1-4; clone_size: -; d_call: TRBD1; cdr3_aa: CASSKGQGEKLFF; cdr3_nt: TGTGCCAGCAGCAAGGGACAGGGTGAAAAACTGTTTTTT
v_call: TRBV2; j_call: TRBJ2-5; clone_size: once; d_call: -; cdr3_aa: CASSLEPQGTQYF; cdr3_nt: TGTGCCAGCAGCCTCGAACCCCAGGGGACCCAGTACTTC
v_call: TRBV7-2; j_call: TRBJ1-2; clone_size: -; d_call: -; cdr3_aa: CASSLPDRVAGVVYGYTF; cdr3_nt: TGTGCCAGCAGCTTACCTGATAGGGTAGCGGGGGTAGTTTATGGCTACACCTTC
v_call: TRBV19; j_call: TRBJ1-5; clone_size: -; d_call: TRBD1; cdr3_aa: CASSPHLDRVDQPQHF; cdr3_nt: TGTGCCAGTAGTCCACACCTCGACAGGGTCGATCAGCCCCAGCATTTT
v_call: TRBV5-1; j_call: TRBJ2-1; clone_size: -; d_call: TRBD1; cdr3_aa: CASSLGTGISYNEQFF; cdr3_nt: TGCGCCAGCAGCTTGGGGACAGGGATATCCTACAATGAGCAGTTCTTC
v_call: TRBV10-3; j_call: TRBJ2-3; clone_size: -; d_call: -; cdr3_aa: CAIEATQYF; cdr3_nt: TGTGCCATCGAGGCTACGCAGTATTTT
v_call: TRBV24-1; j_call: TRBJ1-2; clone_size: once; d_call: -; cdr3_aa: CATSDLRGDEVGYTF; cdr3_nt: TGTGCCACCAGTGATTTGCGGGGGGATGAGGTCGGCTACACCTTC
v_call: TRBV4-1; j_call: TRBJ1-2; clone_size: -; d_call: -; cdr3_aa: CASSQEQGPNYGYTF; cdr3_nt: TGCGCCAGCAGCCAAGAGCAGGGCCCAAACTATGGCTACACCTTC
v_call: TRBV25-1; j_call: TRBJ1-2; clone_size: -; d_call: -; cdr3_aa: CASSEEVKPYGYTF; cdr3_nt: TGTGCCAGCAGTGAAGAGGTTAAACCTTATGGCTACACCTTC
v_call: TRBV12-5; j_call: TRBJ2-1; clone_size: -; d_call: TRBD2; cdr3_aa: CASGLPGGPNEQFF; cdr3_nt: TGTGCTAGTGGCCTCCCGGGAGGACCCAATGAGCAGTTCTTC
v_call: TRBV19; j_call: TRBJ2-3; clone_size: many; d_call: TRBD2; cdr3_aa: CASRGGGEDTGTQYF; cdr3_nt: TGTGCCAGTAGGGGCGGGGGGGAAGACACTGGTACGCAGTATTTT
v_call: TRBV6-6; j_call: TRBJ2-3; clone_size: -; d_call: -; cdr3_aa: CASGLEGGRHTQYF; cdr3_nt: TGTGCCAGCGGCTTAGAGGGCGGTAGGCATACGCAGTATTTT
v_call: TRBV19; j_call: TRBJ2-7; clone_size: -; d_call: TRBD1; cdr3_aa: CASSPGTGPSYEQYF; cdr3_nt: TGTGCCAGTAGCCCGGGGACAGGACCCTCCTACGAGCAGTACTTC
v_call: TRBV11-2; j_call: TRBJ1-5; clone_size: -; d_call: -; cdr3_aa: CASSTSGPGPQHF; cdr3_nt: TGTGCCAGCAGCACGAGTGGGCCTGGGCCCCAGCATTTT